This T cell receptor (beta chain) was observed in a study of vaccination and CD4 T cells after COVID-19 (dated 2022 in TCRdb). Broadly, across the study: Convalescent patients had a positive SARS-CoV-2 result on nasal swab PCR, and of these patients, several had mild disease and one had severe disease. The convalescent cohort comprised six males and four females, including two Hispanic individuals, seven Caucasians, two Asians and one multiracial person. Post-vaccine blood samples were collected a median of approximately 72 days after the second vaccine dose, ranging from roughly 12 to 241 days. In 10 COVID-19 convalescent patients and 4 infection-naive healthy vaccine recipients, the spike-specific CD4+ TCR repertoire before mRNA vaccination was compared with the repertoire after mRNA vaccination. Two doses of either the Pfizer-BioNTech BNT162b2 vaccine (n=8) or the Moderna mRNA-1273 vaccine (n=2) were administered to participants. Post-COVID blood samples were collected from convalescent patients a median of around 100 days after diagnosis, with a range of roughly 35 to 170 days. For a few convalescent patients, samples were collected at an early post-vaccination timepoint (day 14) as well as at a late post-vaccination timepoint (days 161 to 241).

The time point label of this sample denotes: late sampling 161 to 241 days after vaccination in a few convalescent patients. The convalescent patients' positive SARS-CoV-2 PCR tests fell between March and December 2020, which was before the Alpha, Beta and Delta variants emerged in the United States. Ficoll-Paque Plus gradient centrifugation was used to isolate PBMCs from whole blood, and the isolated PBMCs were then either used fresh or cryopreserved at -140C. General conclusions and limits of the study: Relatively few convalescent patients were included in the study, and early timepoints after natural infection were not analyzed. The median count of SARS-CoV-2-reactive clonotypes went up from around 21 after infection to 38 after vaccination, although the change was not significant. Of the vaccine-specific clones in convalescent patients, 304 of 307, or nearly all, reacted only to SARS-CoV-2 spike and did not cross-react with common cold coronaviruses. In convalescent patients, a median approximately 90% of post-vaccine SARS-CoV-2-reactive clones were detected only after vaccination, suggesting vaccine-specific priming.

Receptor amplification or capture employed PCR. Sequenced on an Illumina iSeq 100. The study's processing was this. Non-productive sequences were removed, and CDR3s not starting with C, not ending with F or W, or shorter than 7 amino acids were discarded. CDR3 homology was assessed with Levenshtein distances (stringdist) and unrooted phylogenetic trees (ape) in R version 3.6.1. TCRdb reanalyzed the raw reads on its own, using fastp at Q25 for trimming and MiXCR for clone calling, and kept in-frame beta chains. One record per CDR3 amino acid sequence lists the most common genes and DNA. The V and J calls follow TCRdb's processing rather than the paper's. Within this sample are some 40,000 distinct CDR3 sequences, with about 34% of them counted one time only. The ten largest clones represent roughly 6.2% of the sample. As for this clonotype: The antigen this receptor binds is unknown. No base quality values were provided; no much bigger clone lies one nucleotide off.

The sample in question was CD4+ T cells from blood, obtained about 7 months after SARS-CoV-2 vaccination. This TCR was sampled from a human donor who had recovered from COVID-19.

The DNA sequence is as follows: TGTGCCAGCAGACCACCAAGCGCAGGGGGGAGGGAGCAGTACTTC. This sequence encodes CASRPPSAGGREQYF. This chain is built from TRBV28 and TRBJ2-7; the D segment could be TRBD1, given 7 matching bases. V was cut back by 6 bases and J by 7 bases, leaving a gap of 22 bases between them. CDR3 length: 15 amino acids, cysteine to phenylalanine. Only CDR3 DNA remains: 45 bases, in frame from the first base. The germline V gene encodes CDR1 MDHEN and CDR2 SYDVKM.